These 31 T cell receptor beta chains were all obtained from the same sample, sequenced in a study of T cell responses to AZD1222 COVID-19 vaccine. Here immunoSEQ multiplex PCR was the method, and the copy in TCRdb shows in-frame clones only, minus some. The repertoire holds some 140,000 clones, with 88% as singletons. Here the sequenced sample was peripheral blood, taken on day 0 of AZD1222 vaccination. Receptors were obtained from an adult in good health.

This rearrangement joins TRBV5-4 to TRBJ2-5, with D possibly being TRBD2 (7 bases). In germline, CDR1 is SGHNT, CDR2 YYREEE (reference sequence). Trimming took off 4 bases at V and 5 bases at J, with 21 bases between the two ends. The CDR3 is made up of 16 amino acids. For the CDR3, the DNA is TGTGCCAGCAGCGCAAGGCTGGGGGGGGCAGAGGAGACCCAGTACTTC. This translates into CASSARLGGAEETQYF. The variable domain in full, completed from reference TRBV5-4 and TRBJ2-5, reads ETGVTQSPTHLIKTRGQQVTLRCSSQSGHNTVSWYQQALGQGPQFIFQYYREEENGRGNFPPRFSGLQFPNYSSELNVNALELDDSALYLCASSARLGGAEETQYFGPGTRLLVL.

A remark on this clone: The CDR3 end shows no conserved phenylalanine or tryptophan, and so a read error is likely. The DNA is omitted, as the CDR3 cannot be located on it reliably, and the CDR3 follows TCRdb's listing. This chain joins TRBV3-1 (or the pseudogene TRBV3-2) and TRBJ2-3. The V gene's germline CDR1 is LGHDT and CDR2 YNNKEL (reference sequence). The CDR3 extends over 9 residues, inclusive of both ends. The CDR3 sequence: CASRQVGLG.

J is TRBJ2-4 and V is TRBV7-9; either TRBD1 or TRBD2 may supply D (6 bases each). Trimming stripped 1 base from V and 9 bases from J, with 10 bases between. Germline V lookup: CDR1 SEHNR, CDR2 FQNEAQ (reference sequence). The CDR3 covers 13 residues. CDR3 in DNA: TGTGCCAGCAGCTTAGAACAGGGAGGCATTCAGTACTTC. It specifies CASSLEQGGIQYF.

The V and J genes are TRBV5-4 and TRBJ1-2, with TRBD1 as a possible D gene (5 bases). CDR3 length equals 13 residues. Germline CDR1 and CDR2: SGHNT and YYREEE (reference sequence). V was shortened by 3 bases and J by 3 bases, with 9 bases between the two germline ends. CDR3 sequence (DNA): TGTGCCAGCAGCTCCGAGGGACACTATGGCTACACCTTC. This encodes CASSSEGHYGYTF. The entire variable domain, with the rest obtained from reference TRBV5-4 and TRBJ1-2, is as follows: ETGVTQSPTHLIKTRGQQVTLRCSSQSGHNTVSWYQQALGQGPQFIFQYYREEENGRGNFPPRFSGLQFPNYSSELNVNALELDDSALYLCASSSEGHYGYTFGSGTRLTVV.

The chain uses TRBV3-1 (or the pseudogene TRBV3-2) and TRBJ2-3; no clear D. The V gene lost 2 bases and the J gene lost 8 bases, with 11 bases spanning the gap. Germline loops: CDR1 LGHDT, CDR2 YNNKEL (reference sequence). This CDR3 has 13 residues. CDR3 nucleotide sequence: TGTGCCAGCAGCCAACATGGGGAAGGTACGCAGTATTTT. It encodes CASSQHGEGTQYF.

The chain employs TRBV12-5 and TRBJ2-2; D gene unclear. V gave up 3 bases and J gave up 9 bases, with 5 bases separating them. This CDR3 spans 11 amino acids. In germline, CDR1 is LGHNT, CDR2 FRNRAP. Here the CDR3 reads CASGFGRELFF. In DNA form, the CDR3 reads TGTGCTAGTGGTTTCGGACGGGAGCTGTTTTTT.

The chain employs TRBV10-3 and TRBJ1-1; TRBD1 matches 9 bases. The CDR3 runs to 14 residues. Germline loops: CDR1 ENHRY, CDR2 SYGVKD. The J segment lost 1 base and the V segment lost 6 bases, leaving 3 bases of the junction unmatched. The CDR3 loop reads CAISGTGTNTEAFF. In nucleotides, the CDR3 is TGTGCCATCAGCGGGACAGGGACGAACACTGAAGCTTTCTTT.

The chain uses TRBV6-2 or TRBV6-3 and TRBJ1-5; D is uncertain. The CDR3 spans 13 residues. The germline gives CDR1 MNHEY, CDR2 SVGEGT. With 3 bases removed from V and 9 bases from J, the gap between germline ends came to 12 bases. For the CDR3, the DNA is TGTGCCAGCAGTTATAAAACGCTGGGGCCCCAGCATTTT. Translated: CASSYKTLGPQHF.

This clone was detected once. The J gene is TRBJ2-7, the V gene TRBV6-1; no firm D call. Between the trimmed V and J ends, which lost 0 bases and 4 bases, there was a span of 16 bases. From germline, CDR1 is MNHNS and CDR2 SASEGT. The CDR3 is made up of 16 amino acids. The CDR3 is CASSEAPSEWGYEQYF. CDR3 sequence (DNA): TGTGCCAGCAGTGAAGCGCCTTCGGAGTGGGGATACGAGCAGTACTTC.

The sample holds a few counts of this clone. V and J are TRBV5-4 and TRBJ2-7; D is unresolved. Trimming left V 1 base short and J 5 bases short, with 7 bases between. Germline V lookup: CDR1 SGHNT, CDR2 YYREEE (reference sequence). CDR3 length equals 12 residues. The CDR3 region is CASSLSENEQYF. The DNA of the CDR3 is TGTGCCAGCAGCTTGTCGGAAAACGAGCAGTACTTC.

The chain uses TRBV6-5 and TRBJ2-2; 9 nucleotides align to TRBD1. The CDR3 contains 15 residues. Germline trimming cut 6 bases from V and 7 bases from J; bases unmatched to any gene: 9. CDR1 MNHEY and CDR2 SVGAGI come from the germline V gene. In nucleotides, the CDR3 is TGTGCCAGCAGCTGGGGGACAGGGAATGGCGGGGAGCTGTTTTTT. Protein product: CASSWGTGNGGELFF.

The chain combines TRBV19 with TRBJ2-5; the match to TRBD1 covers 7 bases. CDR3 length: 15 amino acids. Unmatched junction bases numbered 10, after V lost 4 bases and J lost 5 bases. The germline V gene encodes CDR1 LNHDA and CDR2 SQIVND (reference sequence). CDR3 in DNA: TGTGCCAGTAGTACGTACTCCGGGACAGCGGAGACCCAGTACTTC. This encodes CASSTYSGTAETQYF.

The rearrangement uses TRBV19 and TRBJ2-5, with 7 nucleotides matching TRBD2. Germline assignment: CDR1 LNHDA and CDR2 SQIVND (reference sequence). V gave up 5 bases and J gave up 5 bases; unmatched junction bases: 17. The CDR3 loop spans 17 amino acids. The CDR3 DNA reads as TGTGCCAGTAGTGCACGGGGTCGGGACTACAAGGGGGAGACCCAGTACTTC. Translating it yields CASSARGRDYKGETQYF.

For the CDR3, the DNA is TGCGCCAGCATAGGGGGCGCGAACACCGGGGAGCTGTTTTTT. It is translated as CASIGGANTGELFF. The chain employs TRBV5-1 and TRBJ2-2, with 7 positions matching TRBD1. Germline CDR1 and CDR2: SGHRS and YFSETQ. V shed 6 bases and J 0 bases; nucleotides not matched to a gene: 2. The CDR3 contains 14 residues.

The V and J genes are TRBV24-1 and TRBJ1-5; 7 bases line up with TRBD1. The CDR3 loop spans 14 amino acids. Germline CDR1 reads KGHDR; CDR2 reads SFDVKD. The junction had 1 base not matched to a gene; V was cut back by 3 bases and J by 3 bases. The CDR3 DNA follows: TGTGCCACCAGTGATGGGACAGACAATCAGCCCCAGCATTTT. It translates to CATSDGTDNQPQHF.

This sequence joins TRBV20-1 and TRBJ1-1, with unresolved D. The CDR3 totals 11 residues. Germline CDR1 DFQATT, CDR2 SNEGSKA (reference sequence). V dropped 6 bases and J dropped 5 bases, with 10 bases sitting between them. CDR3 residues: CSANTKTEAFF. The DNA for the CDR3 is TGCAGTGCCAATACGAAGACTGAAGCTTTCTTT.

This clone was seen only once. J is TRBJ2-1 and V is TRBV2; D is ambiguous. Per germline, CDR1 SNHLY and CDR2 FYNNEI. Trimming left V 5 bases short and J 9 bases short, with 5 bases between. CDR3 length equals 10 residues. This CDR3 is CASSNFEQFF. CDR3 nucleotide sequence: TGTGCCAGCAGTAATTTTGAGCAGTTCTTC.

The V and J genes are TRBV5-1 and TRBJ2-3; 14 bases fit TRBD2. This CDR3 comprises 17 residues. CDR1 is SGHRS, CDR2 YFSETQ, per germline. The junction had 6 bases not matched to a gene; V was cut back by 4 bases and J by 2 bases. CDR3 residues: CASSTGLAGVYTDTQYF. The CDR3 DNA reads TGCGCCAGCAGCACGGGACTAGCGGGGGTATACACAGATACGCAGTATTTT.

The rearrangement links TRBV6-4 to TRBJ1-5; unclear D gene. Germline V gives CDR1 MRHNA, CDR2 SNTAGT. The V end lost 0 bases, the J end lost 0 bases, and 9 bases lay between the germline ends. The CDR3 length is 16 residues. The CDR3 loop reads CASSDSRHYSNQPQHF. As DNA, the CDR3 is TGTGCCAGCAGTGACTCAAGGCACTATAGCAATCAGCCCCAGCATTTT.

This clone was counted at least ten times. This CDR3 reads CASSPQGAGQPQHF. The CDR3 bases are TGTGCCAGCAGTCCCCAGGGGGCCGGACAGCCCCAGCATTTT. J is TRBJ1-5 and V is TRBV27, with TRBD1 matching 8 bases. After removal of 5 bases from V and 7 bases from J, the junction contained 7 bases not matched to a gene. CDR3 length: 14 residues. Germline-derived CDR1 and CDR2 are MNHEY and SMNVEV (reference sequence).

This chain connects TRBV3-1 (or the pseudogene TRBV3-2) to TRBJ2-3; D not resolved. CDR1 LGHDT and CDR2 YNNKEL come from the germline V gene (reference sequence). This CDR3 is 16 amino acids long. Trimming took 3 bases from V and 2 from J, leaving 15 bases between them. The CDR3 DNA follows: TGTGCCAGCAGCCACAAAAAACACGGTGTCACAGATACGCAGTATTTT. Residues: CASSHKKHGVTDTQYF.

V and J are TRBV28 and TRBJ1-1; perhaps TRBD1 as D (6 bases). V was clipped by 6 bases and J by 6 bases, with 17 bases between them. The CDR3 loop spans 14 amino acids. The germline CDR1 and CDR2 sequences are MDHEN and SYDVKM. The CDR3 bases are TGTGCCAGCAGCCTGACAGGACCAAGGGCTGAAGCTTTCTTT. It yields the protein CASSLTGPRAEAFF.

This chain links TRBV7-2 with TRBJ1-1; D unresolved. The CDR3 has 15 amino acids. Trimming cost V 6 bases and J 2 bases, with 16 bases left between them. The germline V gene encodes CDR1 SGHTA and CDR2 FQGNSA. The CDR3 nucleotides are TGTGCCAGCAGAACCGGGCCTCTAAGTAACACTGAAGCTTTCTTT. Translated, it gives CASRTGPLSNTEAFF. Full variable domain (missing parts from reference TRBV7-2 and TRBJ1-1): GAGVSQSPSNKVTEKGKDVELRCDPISGHTALYWYRQSLGQGLEFLIYFQGNSAPDKSGLPSDRFSAERTGGSVSTLTIQRTQQEDSAVYLCASRTGPLSNTEAFFGQGTRLTVV.

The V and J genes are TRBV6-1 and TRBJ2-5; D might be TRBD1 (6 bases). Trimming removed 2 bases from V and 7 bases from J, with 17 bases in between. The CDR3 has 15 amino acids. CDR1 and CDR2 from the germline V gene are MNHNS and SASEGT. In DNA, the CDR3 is TGTGCCAGCAGTGAATTCTGGGCAGGGGCATGGACCCAGTACTTC. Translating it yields CASSEFWAGAWTQYF.

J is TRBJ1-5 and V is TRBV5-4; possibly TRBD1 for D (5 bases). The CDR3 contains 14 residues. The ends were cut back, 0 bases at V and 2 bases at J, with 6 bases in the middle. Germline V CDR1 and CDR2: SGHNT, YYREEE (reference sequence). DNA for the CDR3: TGTGCCAGCAGCTTGGGGGGGGGCAATCAGCCCCAGCATTTT. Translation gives CASSLGGGNQPQHF.

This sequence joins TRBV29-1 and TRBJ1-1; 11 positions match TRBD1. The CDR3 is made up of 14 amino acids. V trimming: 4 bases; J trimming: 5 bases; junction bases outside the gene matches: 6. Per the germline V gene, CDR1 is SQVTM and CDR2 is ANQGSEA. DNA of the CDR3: TGCAGCGTTGGGACAGGGGGCGTAGGTACTGAAGCTTTCTTT. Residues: CSVGTGGVGTEAFF. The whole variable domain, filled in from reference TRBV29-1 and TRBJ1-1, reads SAVISQKPSRDICQRGTSLTIQCQVDSQVTMMFWYRQQPGQSLTLIATANQGSEATYESGFVIDKFPISRPNLTFSTLTVSNMSPEDSSIYLCSVGTGGVGTEAFFGQGTRLTVV.

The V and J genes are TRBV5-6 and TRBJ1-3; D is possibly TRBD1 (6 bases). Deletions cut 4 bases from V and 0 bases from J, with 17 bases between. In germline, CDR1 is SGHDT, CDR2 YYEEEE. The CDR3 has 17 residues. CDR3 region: CASSKWTAPSSGNTIYF. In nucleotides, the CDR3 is TGTGCCAGCAGCAAATGGACAGCCCCAAGCTCTGGAAACACCATATATTTT.

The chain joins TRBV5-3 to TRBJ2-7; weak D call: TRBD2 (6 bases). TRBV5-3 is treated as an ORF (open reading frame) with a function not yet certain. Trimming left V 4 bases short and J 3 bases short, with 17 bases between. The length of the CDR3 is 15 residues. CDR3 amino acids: CARSRLGLPHYEQYF. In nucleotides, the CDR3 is TGTGCCAGAAGCCGACTAGGGCTACCTCACTACGAGCAGTACTTC.

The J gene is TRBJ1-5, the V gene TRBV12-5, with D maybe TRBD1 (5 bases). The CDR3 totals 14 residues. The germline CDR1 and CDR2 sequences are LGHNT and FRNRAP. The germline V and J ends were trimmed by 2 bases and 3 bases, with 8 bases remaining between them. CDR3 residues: CASGLRGNNQPQHF. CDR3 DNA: TGTGCTAGTGGTTTGCGGGGGAACAATCAGCCCCAGCATTTT.

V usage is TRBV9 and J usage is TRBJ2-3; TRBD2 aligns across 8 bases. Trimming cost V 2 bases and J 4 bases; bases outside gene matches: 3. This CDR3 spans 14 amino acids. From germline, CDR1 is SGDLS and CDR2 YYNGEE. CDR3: CASSVGGASDTQYF. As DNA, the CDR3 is TGTGCCAGCAGCGTCGGGGGGGCATCAGATACGCAGTATTTT.

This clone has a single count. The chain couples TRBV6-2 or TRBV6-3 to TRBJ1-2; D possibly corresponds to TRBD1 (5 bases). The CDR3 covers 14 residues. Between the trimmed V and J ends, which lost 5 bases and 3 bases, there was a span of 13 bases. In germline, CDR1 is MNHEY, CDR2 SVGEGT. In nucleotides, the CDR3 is TGTGCCAGCAGTCGATCTGGGACCCACTATGGCTACACCTTC. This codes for CASSRSGTHYGYTF.